A single T cell receptor beta chain is shown here with its context. This sample is part of a study of CD39 and CD103 CD8 tumor-infiltrating T cells. No therapy was ongoing when samples were collected. CD8+CD4-CD45RA- cells, CCR7-positive or negative, formed the memory CD8 sort. The CDR3 is 14 amino acids. V lost 4 bases, J lost 8 bases, and 5 bases stayed unmatched. Per germline, CDR1 SGHVS and CDR2 FNYEAQ. Sequenced by immunoSEQ multiplex PCR; TCRdb stores in-frame clones only, minus some. The sample records some 7,000 clones, 50% to 75% being singletons. The V gene is TRBV7-6, the J gene TRBJ2-1, with 10 bases that match TRBD2. The sequence was collected from a human donor with head and neck squamous cell carcinoma. The sequenced sample consisted of CD8+ T cells sorted from blood. Documented subset: total memory CD8 T cells (CD45RA-CCR7+/-) from blood or uninvolved lymph node. For the CDR3, the DNA is TGTGCCAGCAGCTCCGGGACTAGCGACTATGAGCAGTTCTTC. This encodes CASSSGTSDYEQFF.